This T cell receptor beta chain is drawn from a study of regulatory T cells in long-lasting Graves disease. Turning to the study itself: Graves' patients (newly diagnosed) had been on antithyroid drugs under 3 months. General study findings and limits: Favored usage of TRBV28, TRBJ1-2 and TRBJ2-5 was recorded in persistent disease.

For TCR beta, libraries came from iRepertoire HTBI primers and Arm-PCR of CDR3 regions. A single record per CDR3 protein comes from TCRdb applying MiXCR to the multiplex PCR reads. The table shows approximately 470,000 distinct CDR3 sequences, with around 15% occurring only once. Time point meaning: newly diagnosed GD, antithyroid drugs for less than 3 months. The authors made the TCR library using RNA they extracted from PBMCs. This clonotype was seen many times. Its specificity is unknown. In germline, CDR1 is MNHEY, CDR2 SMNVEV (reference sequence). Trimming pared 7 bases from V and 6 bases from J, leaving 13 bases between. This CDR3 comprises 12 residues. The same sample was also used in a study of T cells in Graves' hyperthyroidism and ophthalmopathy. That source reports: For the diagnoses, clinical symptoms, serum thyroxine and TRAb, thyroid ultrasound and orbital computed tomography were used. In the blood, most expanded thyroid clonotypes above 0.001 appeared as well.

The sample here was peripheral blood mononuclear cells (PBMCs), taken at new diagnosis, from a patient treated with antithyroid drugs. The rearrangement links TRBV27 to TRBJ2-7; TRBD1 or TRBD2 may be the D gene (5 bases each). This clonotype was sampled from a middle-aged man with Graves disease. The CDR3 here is CASTGLGVEQYF. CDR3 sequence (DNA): TGTGCCAGCACGGGTTTGGGGGTCGAGCAGTACTTC.